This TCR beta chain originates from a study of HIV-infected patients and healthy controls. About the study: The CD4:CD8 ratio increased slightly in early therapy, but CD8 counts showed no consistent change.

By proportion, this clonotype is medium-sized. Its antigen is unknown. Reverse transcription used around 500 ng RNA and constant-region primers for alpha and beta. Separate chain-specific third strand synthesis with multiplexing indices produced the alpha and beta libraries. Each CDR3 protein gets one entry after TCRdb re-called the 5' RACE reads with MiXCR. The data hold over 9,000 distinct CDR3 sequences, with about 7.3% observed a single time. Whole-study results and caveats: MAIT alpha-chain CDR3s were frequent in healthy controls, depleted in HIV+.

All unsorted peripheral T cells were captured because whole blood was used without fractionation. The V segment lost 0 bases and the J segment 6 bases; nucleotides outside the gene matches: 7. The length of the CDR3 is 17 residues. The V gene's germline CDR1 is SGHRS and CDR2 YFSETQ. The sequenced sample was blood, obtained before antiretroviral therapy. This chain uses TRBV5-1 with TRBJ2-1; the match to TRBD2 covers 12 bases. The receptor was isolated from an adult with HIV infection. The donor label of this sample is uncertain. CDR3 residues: CASSLEASGRAGNEQFF. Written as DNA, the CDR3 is TGCGCCAGCAGCTTGGAAGCTAGCGGGAGGGCCGGCAATGAGCAGTTCTTC.